This T cell receptor (beta chain) was profiled in a study of blood T cell repertoires in COVID-19. Study background: The United States, Italy and Spain were the sources of the acute and convalescent COVID-19 samples. Sample material is recorded as cDNA or gDNA derived from T cells, B-cell-depleted T cells, or PBMCs.

In the source study's methods: For nucleated cells, counts were estimated from reference gene primer amplification. The table came from immunoSEQ multiplex PCR; TCRdb's copy has only in-frame clones and leaves some out. V and J calls and clone size come straight from that table; D and trimming were deduced from the DNA. Among some 250,000 clones listed, 81% were seen once. The sample was peripheral blood. The receptor comes from a woman in her sixties or seventies with active or convalescent COVID-19.

The CDR3 DNA is TGTGCCAGCTCACCAATAAACGGGCACCCCAGGGCTGAAGCTTTCTTT. It translates to CASSPINGHPRAEAFF. The rearrangement joins TRBV18 to TRBJ1-1; D is perhaps TRBD1 (5 bases). Germline values: CDR1 KGHSH, CDR2 LQKENI. V was clipped by 2 bases and J by 6 bases, with 19 bases between them. The CDR3 covers 16 residues.